These 30 T cell receptor beta chains originate from one sample sequenced in a study of molecular identifiers for immune sequencing clone quantification. TCRdb reprocessed the PCR reads via MiXCR and lists one record per CDR3 protein. The table lists about 630,000 distinct CDR3 sequences, roughly 25% of them singletons. Sample: naive CD8+ T cells from blood, with Jurkat cell RNA spiked in. Sample subset: FACS-sorted CD8+CD4-CCR7+CD45RA+ naive T cells. The receptors were gathered from a human donor in good health. Some libraries in this study had Jurkat cell RNA spiked in.

This clonotype was observed many times. The chain couples TRBV12-3 or TRBV12-4 to TRBJ1-2; D not certain. Trimming left V 8 bases short and J 8 bases short, with 18 bases between. The CDR3 is 13 residues long. CDR3 DNA: TGTGCCAGCGGTCCGGATGGTAGTATCGGCTACACCTTC. The encoded protein is CASGPDGSIGYTF.

The table lists this clonotype with many counts. CDR3 coding DNA: TGTGCCAGCAGTTACGGGGGAGTCGACGAGCAGTACTTC. Its translation is CASSYGGVDEQYF. The chain carries TRBV6-5 and TRBJ2-7; D is perhaps TRBD1 or TRBD2 (5 bases each). With 2 bases removed from V and 5 bases from J, the gap between germline ends came to 10 bases. CDR1 is MNHEY and CDR2 is SVGAGI in the germline V gene. This CDR3 spans 13 amino acids.

This chain uses TRBV4-1 with TRBJ2-7; 7 nucleotides align to TRBD1. From germline, CDR1 is MGHRA and CDR2 YSYEKL. V shed 0 bases and J 3 bases; nucleotides not matched to a gene: 8. The CDR3 has 16 residues. The CDR3 spells CASSQDRQGRVYEQYF. CDR3 in DNA: TGCGCCAGCAGCCAAGATCGACAGGGAAGGGTCTACGAGCAGTACTTC.

Details on this clonotype: The missing conserved phenylalanine or tryptophan at the end of this CDR3 makes a read error likely. The V gene is TRBV6-2 or TRBV6-3, the J gene TRBJ2-5, with unresolved D. Germline CDR1 MNHEY, CDR2 SVGEGT. The germline V and J ends were trimmed by 6 bases and 3 bases, with 14 bases remaining between them. The CDR3 has 14 residues. This CDR3 reads CASSLGTDEETQYL. The CDR3 DNA is TGTGCCAGCAGCCTGGGAACAGATGAAGAGACCCAGTACCTC.

This clonotype has a count of ten or more. The V and J genes are TRBV2 and TRBJ1-2, with no clear D. V was clipped by 0 bases and J by 4 bases, with 6 bases between them. CDR3 length equals 13 residues. From germline, CDR1 is SNHLY and CDR2 FYNNEI. The CDR3 region is CASSEASFYGYTF. The CDR3 DNA sequence: TGTGCCAGCAGTGAAGCCAGCTTCTATGGCTACACCTTC.

With respect to this clonotype: A single base separates this from a much larger clone, so it may be a read error. The chain employs TRBV20-1 and TRBJ2-5; D is unresolved. The V gene lost 5 bases and the J gene lost 7 bases, with 23 bases spanning the gap. Germline V gives CDR1 DFQATT, CDR2 SNEGSKA (reference sequence). CDR3 length: 15 amino acids. CDR3 bases: TGCAGTGCTGGCGAGGTTTCGGAGCCTGAAGCGACCCAGTACTTC. Protein: CSAGEVSEPEATQYF.

The sample holds many counts of this clonotype. The chain uses TRBV29-1 and TRBJ2-2, with D perhaps given as TRBD1 or TRBD2 (6 bases each). V shed 6 bases and J shed 4 bases, with 18 bases lying between them. This CDR3 region has 15 residues. Looked up from germline, CDR1 is SQVTM and CDR2 is ANQGSEA. The CDR3 DNA is TGCAGCGTCTGTCCGGAGGGGGGTGTCACCGGGGAGCTGTTTTTT. This translates into CSVCPEGGVTGELFF.

The V gene is TRBV6-2 or TRBV6-3, the J gene TRBJ2-7; 8 bases align to TRBD2. Germline V gene data show CDR1 as MNHEY and CDR2 as SVGEGT. The V segment lost 6 bases and the J segment 0 bases; nucleotides outside the gene matches: 13. The CDR3 totals 17 residues. CDR3 sequence (DNA): TGTGCCAGCAGCTCCCATTCCTCGGGGGGGCACTCCTACGAGCAGTACTTC. Translated, it gives CASSSHSSGGHSYEQYF.

This clonotype was seen a handful of times. This sequence joins TRBV2 and TRBJ2-1, with D possibly being TRBD1 (6 bases). Trimming pared 7 bases from V and 8 bases from J, leaving 12 bases between. CDR1 and CDR2 from the germline V gene are SNHLY and FYNNEI. This CDR3 has 12 amino acids. CDR3 residues: CASKAGVDEQFF. The CDR3 coding sequence is TGTGCCAGCAAAGCAGGGGTTGATGAGCAGTTCTTC.

This chain joins TRBV2 and TRBJ2-5; D may match TRBD1 or TRBD2 (5 bases each). The germline CDR1 and CDR2 sequences are SNHLY and FYNNEI. CDR3 length equals 14 residues. V was shortened by 2 bases and J by 3 bases, with 10 bases between the two germline ends. The CDR3 loop is CASSEWGSEETQYF. CDR3 in DNA: TGTGCCAGCAGTGAATGGGGGTCAGAAGAGACCCAGTACTTC.

Note on this clonotype: This clone may be a read error of a much larger clone one base away. The conserved closing phenylalanine or tryptophan is absent in this CDR3, likely reflecting a read error. The chain has TRBV5-1 and TRBJ1-1; unclear D gene. This CDR3 has 16 residues. Trimming shortened V by 7 bases and J by 0 bases, and 19 bases separated the two germline ends. Germline values: CDR1 SGHRS, CDR2 YFSETQ. The chain's CDR3 is CASSIGGVLMNTEAFL. CDR3 nucleotides: TGCGCCAGCTCCATTGGAGGAGTCCTCATGAACACTGAAGCTTTCCTT.

This clonotype showed up many times. The V call is TRBV20-1, the J call TRBJ2-5; the match to TRBD1 covers 7 bases. From germline, CDR1 is DFQATT and CDR2 SNEGSKA (reference sequence). V lost 3 bases, J lost 4 bases, and 11 bases stayed unmatched. This CDR3 has 15 residues. CDR3 in amino acids: CSASPNPGTAETQYF. CDR3 in DNA: TGCAGTGCTAGCCCCAACCCAGGGACAGCAGAGACCCAGTACTTC.

At least ten counts were recorded for this clonotype. A much more abundant neighbour one base away suggests this may be a read error. The chain uses TRBV6-2 or TRBV6-3 and TRBJ2-7; D remains ambiguous. The germline CDR1 and CDR2 sequences are MNHEY and SVGEGT. The CDR3 length is 11 residues. CDR3 residues: CASRYSYEQYF. For the CDR3, the DNA is TGTGCCAGCAGATACTCCTACGAGCAGTACTTC.

J is TRBJ2-3 and V is TRBV14; no clear D. Trimming removed 3 bases at V and 0 bases at J, with 13 bases between. CDR3 length equals 16 residues. CDR1 is SGHDN and CDR2 is FVKESK in the germline V gene. This chain's CDR3 is CASSHVGQKSTDTQYF. The DNA for the CDR3 is TGTGCCAGCAGCCATGTTGGGCAAAAGAGCACAGATACGCAGTATTTT. The full variable domain, with the rest looked up from reference TRBV14 and TRBJ2-3, is EAGVTQFPSHSVIEKGQTVTLRCDPISGHDNLYWYRRVMGKEIKFLLHFVKESKQDESGMPNNRFLAERTGGTYSTLKVQPAELEDSGVYFCASSHVGQKSTDTQYFGPGTRLTVL.

The chain links TRBV11-2 to TRBJ2-1; 9 positions match TRBD1. The CDR3 length is 14 residues. Trimming took 6 bases from V and 7 from J; bases not matched to a gene: 7. The V gene's germline CDR1 is SGHAT and CDR2 FQNNGV. CDR3 in DNA: TGTGCCAGCAGTTTGGGACAGGGAAAAAATGAGCAGTTCTTC. Translation: CASSLGQGKNEQFF.

This clonotype has at least ten counts. The chain is built from TRBV20-1 and TRBJ2-3; D gene unclear. Trimming removed 6 bases at V and 2 bases at J, with 12 bases between. The CDR3 has 13 amino acids. Germline V gives CDR1 DFQATT, CDR2 SNEGSKA (reference sequence). The CDR3 DNA reads TGCAGTGCAGCCGGGCCTGACACAGATACGCAGTATTTT. Translation gives CSAAGPDTDTQYF.

This clonotype was recorded at least ten times. The gene calls are TRBV5-4 and TRBJ2-7; the match to TRBD2 covers 10 bases. The CDR3 length is 14 residues. Trimming at V came to 4 bases and at J to 6 bases, leaving 7 bases not matched to a gene. From germline, CDR1 is SGHNT and CDR2 YYREEE (reference sequence). CDR3 sequence reads: CASSMGLARSEQYF. The CDR3 bases are TGTGCCAGCAGCATGGGACTAGCGCGGTCCGAGCAGTACTTC.

Only a few counts were recorded for this clonotype. The gene calls are TRBV20-1 and TRBJ2-7, with TRBD2 identical over 10 bases. The CDR3 is 15 amino acids. The V and J ends lost 0 bases and 1 base, in that order; junction bases with no gene match: 3. Per the germline V gene, CDR1 is DFQATT and CDR2 is SNEGSKA (reference sequence). The DNA of the CDR3 is TGCAGTGCTAGAGAACCGGGACTAGCGTCCTACGAGCAGTACTTC. It yields the protein CSAREPGLASYEQYF.

The chain links TRBV30 to TRBJ2-5; no clear D gene. From germline, CDR1 is GTSNPN and CDR2 SVGIG (reference sequence). Trimming left V 5 bases short and J 5 bases short, with 12 bases between. The CDR3 length is 12 residues. The CDR3 DNA reads as TGTGCCTGGCGCAGAATTGGGGAGACCCAGTACTTC. It encodes CAWRRIGETQYF. Together with reference TRBV30 and TRBJ2-5, the CDR3 gives the full variable domain: SQTIHQWPATLVQPVGSPLSLECTVEGTSNPNLYWYRQAAGRGLQLLFYSVGIGQISSEVPQNLSASRPQDRQFILSSKKLLLSDSGFYLCAWRRIGETQYFGPGTRLLVL.

V usage is TRBV7-9 and J usage is TRBJ2-1, with TRBD2 matching over 11 bases. Trimming at V came to 3 bases and at J to 8 bases, leaving 6 bases not matched to a gene. The V gene's germline CDR1 is SEHNR and CDR2 FQNEAQ (reference sequence). This CDR3 is 15 amino acids long. CDR3 sequence: CASSFVTSGNDEQFF. The DNA of the CDR3 is TGTGCCAGCAGCTTTGTGACTAGCGGGAACGATGAGCAGTTCTTC.

This clonotype was detected only a few times. A much larger clonotype is one base distant, so this may be a read error. This chain uses TRBV5-4 with TRBJ1-1; no definite D call. V was trimmed by 6 bases and J by 6 bases, leaving 9 bases between them. The CDR3 sequence is 11 residues long. CDR1 and CDR2 from the germline V gene are SGHNT and YYREEE (reference sequence). CDR3 in DNA: TGTGCCAGCATCGCGGACGCTGAAGCTTTCTTT. Translation gives CASIADAEAFF.

Concerning this clonotype: This may arise from a read error, as a much more abundant clone is one base away. The V gene is TRBV10-2, the J gene TRBJ1-1; D remains unclear. The CDR3 has 15 amino acids. The germline V gene encodes CDR1 WSHSY and CDR2 SAAADI. This CDR3 is CVSSEEPTVNTEAFF. CDR3 DNA sequence: TGCGTCAGCAGTGAGGAACCAACAGTGAACACTGAAGCTTTCTTT.

About this clonotype itself: One end of the junction does not line up with germline, which may come from a read error. The chain carries TRBV5-3 and TRBJ2-7; the match to TRBD2 covers 15 bases. TRBV5-3 qualifies as an ORF whose function is uncertain. The CDR3 spans 20 residues. For the CDR3, the DNA is TGTGCCAGCAGCTACCCGGGACTAGCGGGAGGCCGGGAAAGCTCCTACGAGCAGTACTTC. Encoded protein: CASSYPGLAGGRESSYEQYF.

Concerning this clonotype: At one of its ends the junction is not consistent with the germline gene, which may arise from a read error. The chain recombines TRBV29-1 with TRBJ2-5, with 7 bases identical to TRBD1. Looked up from germline, CDR1 is SQVTM and CDR2 is ANQGSEA. The CDR3 contains 12 residues. This CDR3 is CSVRDRQEAQYF. The CDR3, as DNA: TGCAGCGTTCGGGACAGACAAGAGGCCCAGTACTTC.

The chain combines TRBV20-1 with TRBJ1-1, with D maybe TRBD1 (5 bases). The CDR3 length is 12 residues. The V and J ends lost 4 bases and 1 base respectively, with 7 bases between them. The germline V gene encodes CDR1 DFQATT and CDR2 SNEGSKA (reference sequence). CDR3 in amino acids: CSATRGNTEAFF. CDR3 in DNA: TGCAGTGCTACAAGGGGGAACACTGAAGCTTTCTTT.

The chain links TRBV25-1 to TRBJ2-3; tentative D call: TRBD2 (6 bases). This CDR3 contains 14 residues. The V gene's germline CDR1 is MGHDK and CDR2 SYGVNS. With 1 base removed from V and 5 bases from J, the gap between germline ends came to 10 bases. CDR3 nucleotide sequence: TGTGCCAGCAGTGAATTCGGGGGAAAAGATACGCAGTATTTT. Translation gives CASSEFGGKDTQYF.

This clonotype was counted a few times. This could be a read error, since a much larger clone is one nucleotide away. V gene TRBV4-3 combines with J gene TRBJ2-3; tentative D call: TRBD1 (7 bases). This CDR3 comprises 16 residues. Looked up from germline, CDR1 is LGHNA and CDR2 is YSLEER. The V end lost 4 bases, the J end lost 3 bases, and 17 bases lay between the germline ends. CDR3 nucleotide sequence: TGCGCCAGCAGCCCGCACGCGACAGGGACTACAGATACGCAGTATTTT. Residues: CASSPHATGTTDTQYF.

This clonotype was counted at least ten times. The chain recombines TRBV7-9 with TRBJ2-3; D is uncertain. V was clipped by 5 bases and J by 6 bases, with 12 bases between them. Germline V gives CDR1 SEHNR, CDR2 FQNEAQ (reference sequence). This CDR3 contains 13 residues. The CDR3 loop is CASSPRRSDTQYF. CDR3 in DNA: TGTGCCAGCAGCCCCCGCCGATCGGATACGCAGTATTTT.

This clonotype appeared a few times. CDR3 residues: CASSLRLAGNYEQYF. The CDR3 DNA reads TGCGCCAGCAGCCTGAGACTAGCGGGGAACTACGAGCAGTACTTC. V is TRBV4-1 and J is TRBJ2-7; the match to TRBD2 covers 11 bases. Germline V gene lookup returns CDR1 MGHRA and CDR2 YSYEKL. V lost 4 bases to trimming and J lost 3 bases; unmatched junction nucleotides: 5. This CDR3 is 15 amino acids long.

In this sample, this clonotype turned up a few times. Likely a read error: the CDR3 ends without its conserved phenylalanine or tryptophan. The chain combines TRBV7-2 with TRBJ2-7; 7 nucleotides match TRBD2. Trimming at V came to 4 bases and at J to 4 bases, leaving 4 bases not matched to a gene. The germline gives CDR1 SGHTA, CDR2 FQGNSA. This CDR3 is built from 13 residues. As DNA, the CDR3 is TGTGCCAGCAGCTCGCCCGGGGGGTACGAGCAGTACCTC. Amino acid sequence: CASSSPGGYEQYL.